This T cell receptor (beta chain) was observed in a study of shared clonotypes between healthy human individuals. Donors, without exception, were Caucasian adults residing in Nashville, Tennessee. Sequenced by immunoSEQ multiplex PCR; TCRdb stores in-frame clones only, minus some. Of more than 1,200,000 clones in the sample, around 98.5% were seen once. The V end lost 6 bases, the J end lost 0 bases, and 14 bases lay between the germline ends. Looked up from germline, CDR1 is MDHEN and CDR2 is SYDVKM. CDR3 length: 15 amino acids. J is TRBJ2-5 and V is TRBV28; tentatively, D is TRBD1 or TRBD2 (5 bases each). This TCR came from a man under 40 in good health. What was sequenced was naive CD4+ T cells sorted from blood. As for subset: CD45RA+ positively selected. This CDR3 is CASSSGRGYQETQYF. The CDR3 region has the DNA TGTGCCAGCAGCTCGGGGCGAGGGTACCAAGAGACCCAGTACTTC. The whole variable domain, filled in from reference TRBV28 and TRBJ2-5, reads DVKVTQSSRYLVKRTGEKVFLECVQDMDHENMFWYRQDPGLGLRLIYFSYDVKMKEKGDIPEGYSVSREKKERFSLILESASTNQTSMYLCASSSGRGYQETQYFGPGTRLLVL.